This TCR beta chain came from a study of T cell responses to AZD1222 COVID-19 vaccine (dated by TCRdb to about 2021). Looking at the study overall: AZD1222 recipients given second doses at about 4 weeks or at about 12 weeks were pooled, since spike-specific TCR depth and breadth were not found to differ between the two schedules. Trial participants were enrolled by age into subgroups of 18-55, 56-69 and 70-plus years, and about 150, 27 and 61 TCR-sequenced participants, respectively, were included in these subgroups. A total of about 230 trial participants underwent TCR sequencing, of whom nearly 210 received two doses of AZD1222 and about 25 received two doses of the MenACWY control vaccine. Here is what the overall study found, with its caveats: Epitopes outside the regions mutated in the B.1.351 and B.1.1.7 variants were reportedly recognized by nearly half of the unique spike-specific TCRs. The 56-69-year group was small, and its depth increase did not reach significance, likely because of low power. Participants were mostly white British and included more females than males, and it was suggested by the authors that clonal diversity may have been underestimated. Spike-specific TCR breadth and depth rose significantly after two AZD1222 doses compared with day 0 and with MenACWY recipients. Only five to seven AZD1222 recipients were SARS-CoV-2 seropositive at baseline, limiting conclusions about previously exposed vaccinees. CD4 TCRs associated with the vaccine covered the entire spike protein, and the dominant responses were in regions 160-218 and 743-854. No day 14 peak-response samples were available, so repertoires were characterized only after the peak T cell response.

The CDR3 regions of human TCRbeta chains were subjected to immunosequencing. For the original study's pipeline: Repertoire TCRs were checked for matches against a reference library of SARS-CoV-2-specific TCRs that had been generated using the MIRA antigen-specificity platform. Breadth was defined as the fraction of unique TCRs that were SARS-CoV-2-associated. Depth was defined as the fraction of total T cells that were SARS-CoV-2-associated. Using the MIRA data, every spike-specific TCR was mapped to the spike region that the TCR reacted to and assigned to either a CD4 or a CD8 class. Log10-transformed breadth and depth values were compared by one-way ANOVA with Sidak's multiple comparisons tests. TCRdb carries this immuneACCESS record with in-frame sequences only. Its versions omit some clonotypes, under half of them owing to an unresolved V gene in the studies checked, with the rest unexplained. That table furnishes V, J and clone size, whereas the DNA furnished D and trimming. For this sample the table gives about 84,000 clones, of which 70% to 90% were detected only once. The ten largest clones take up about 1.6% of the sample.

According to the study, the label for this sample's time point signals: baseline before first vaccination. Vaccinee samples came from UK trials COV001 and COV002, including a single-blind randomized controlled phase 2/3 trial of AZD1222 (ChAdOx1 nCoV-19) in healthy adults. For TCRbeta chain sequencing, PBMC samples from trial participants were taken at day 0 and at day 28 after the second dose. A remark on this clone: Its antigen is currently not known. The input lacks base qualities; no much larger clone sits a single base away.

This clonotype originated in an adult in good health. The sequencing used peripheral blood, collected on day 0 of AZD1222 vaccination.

The DNA reads TGTGCCAGCAGCTTGGTAAACTTGGGGAACTATGGCTACACCTTC. It translates to CASSLVNLGNYGYTF. The V gene is TRBV5-5 and the J gene is TRBJ1-2, with no confident D gene call. CDR1 SGHKS and CDR2 YYEKEE are derived from the germline V gene (reference sequence). From cysteine to phenylalanine, the CDR3 is 15 amino acids long. The sequence is cut down to CDR3 DNA, 45 bases in frame from base 1. Relative to germline, V is 0 bases shorter and J is 2 bases shorter, with 11 bases between their ends.